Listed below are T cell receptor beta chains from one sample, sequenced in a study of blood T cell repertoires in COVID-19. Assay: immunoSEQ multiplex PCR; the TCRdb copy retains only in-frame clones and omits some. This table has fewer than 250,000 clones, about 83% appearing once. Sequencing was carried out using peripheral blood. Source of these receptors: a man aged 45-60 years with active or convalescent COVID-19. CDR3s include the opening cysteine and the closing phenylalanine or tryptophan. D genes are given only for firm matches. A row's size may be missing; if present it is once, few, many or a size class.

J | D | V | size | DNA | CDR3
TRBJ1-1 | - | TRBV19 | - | TGTGCCAGTAGTATAGCAGGGGCAGGCACTGAAGCTTTCTTT | CASSIAGAGTEAFF
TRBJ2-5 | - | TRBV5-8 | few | TGTGCCAGCAGCTTAGGACAGACCCAAGAGACCCAGTACTTC | CASSLGQTQETQYF
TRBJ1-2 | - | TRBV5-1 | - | TGCGCCAGCAGCTTGCTAGGGGACTATGGCTACACCTTC | CASSLLGDYGYTF
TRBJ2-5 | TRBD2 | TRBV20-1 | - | TGCAGTGCTAGTCCAGCGGGAGGAGACCAAGAGACCCAGTACTTC | CSASPAGGDQETQYF
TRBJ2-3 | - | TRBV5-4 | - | TGTGCCAGCAGCTCTCTAGCTGATACGCAGTATTTT | CASSSLADTQYF
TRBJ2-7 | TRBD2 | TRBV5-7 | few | TGTGCCATTTCTCAGGCGTCTAGCGGATACTACGAGCAGTACTTC | CAISQASSGYYEQYF
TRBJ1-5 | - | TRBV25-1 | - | TGTGCCAGCAGTGAATGGTCAGATTATCAGCCCCAGCATTTT | CASSEWSDYQPQHF
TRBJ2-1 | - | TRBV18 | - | TGTGCCAGCTCACCACCGTCGCGGGAGCAGTTCTTC | CASSPPSREQFF
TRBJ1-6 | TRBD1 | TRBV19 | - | TGTGCCAGTAGTTCGACAGGGAACAATTCACCCCTCCACTTT | CASSSTGNNSPLHF
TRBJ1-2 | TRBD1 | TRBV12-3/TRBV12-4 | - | TGTGCCAGCAACCAACAGGGGATGTATGGCTACACCTTC | CASNQQGMYGYTF
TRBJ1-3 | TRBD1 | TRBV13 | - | TGTGCCAGCAGCACTCGGACAGGGACGTCTGGAAACACCATATATTTT | CASSTRTGTSGNTIYF
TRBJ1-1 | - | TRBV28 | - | TGTGCCAGCAGTTTGGGGGGGACTTTTGGGAACACTGAAGCTTTCTTT | CASSLGGTFGNTEAFF
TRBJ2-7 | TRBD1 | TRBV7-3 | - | TGTGCCAGCAGCCCGGACAGGGGGCGTTCCGAGCAGTACTTC | CASSPDRGRSEQYF
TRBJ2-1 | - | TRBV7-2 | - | TGTGCCAGCAGCTTAGAGGTTAGCCTTACCTACAATGAGCAGTTCTTC | CASSLEVSLTYNEQFF
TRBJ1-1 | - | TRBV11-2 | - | TGTGCCAGCAGCTTAGACAGTGAAGCTTTCTTT | CASSLDSEAFF
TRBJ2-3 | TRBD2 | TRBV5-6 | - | TGTGCCAGCAGCTTCTTAGCGGGGGCAGGGGATACGCAGTATTTT | CASSFLAGAGDTQYF
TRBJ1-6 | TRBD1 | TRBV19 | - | TGTGCCAGTAGTACACGACAGGGGTTGACGTATAATTCACCCCTCCACTTT | CASSTRQGLTYNSPLHF
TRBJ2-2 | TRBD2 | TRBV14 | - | TGTGCCAGCAGCCAGGGACTAGCGGGAGGCGCGAACACCGGGGAGCTGTTTTTT | CASSQGLAGGANTGELFF
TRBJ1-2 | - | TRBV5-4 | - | TGTGCCAGCAGCTTGTTACAGGGCAACTATGGCTACACCTTC | CASSLLQGNYGYTF
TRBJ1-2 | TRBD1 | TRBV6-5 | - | TGTGCCAGCAGACAGACAGGGGAGAACTATGGCTACACCTTC | CASRQTGENYGYTF
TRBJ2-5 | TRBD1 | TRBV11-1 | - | TGTGCCAGCAGTTTGACAGGGGCCGAGGAGACCCAGTACTTC | CASSLTGAEETQYF
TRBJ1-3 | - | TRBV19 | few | TGTGCCAGTAGTATGGAACAGGCCGGAAACACCATATATTTT | CASSMEQAGNTIYF
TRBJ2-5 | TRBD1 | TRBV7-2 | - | TGTGCCAGCAGCTTAGGGGGGACAGGAGGAAAGACCCAGTACTTC | CASSLGGTGGKTQYF
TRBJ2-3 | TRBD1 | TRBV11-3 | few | TGTGCCAGCAGCTTAGATTGGGGACAGGGTTTCGCAGATACGCAGTATTTT | CASSLDWGQGFADTQYF
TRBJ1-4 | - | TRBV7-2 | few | TGTGCCAGCAGTCCCTCGTGGCGGACTCCTGAAAAACTGTTTTTT | CASSPSWRTPEKLFF
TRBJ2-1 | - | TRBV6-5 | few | TGTGCCAGCAGGGTGAACAGGGACGCTTACAATGAGCAGTTCTTC | CASRVNRDAYNEQFF
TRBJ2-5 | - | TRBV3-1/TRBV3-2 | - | TGTGCCAGCAGCCTTCGGATTCCGGGACAACAAGAGACCCAGTACTTC | CASSLRIPGQQETQYF
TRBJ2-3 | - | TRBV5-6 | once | TGTGCCAGCGCGGGCGGGACCCACGGCACAGATACGCAGTATTTT | CASAGGTHGTDTQYF
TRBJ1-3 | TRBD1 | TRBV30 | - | TGTGCCGGACAGGGCTTCTCTGGAAACACCATATATTTT | CAGQGFSGNTIYF
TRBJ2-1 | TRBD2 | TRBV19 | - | TGTGCCAGTAGTATGCGACTAGCGGGCCCCTACAATGAGCAGTTCTTC | CASSMRLAGPYNEQFF
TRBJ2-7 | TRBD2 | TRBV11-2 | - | TGTGCCAGCAGCCCTAGGGTGCTAGCGGGCGTCTACGAGCAGTACTTC | CASSPRVLAGVYEQYF
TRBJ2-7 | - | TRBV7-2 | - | TGTGCCAGCAGCTCTGTCTCCTACGAGCAGTACTTC | CASSSVSYEQYF
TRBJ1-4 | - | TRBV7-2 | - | TGTGCCAGCAGCTTAACGACCGGGCAGCCGGGGGAAAAACTGTTTTTT | CASSLTTGQPGEKLFF
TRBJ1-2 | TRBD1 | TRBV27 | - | TGTGCCAGCAGTTTACTTACAGGGGATGGCTACACCTTC | CASSLLTGDGYTF
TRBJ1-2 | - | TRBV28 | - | TGTGCCAGCAGCACAGCCTCTCTACCATATGGCTACACCTTC | CASSTASLPYGYTF
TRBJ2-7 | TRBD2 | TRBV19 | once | TGTGCCAGTAGTTTAGGGCTAGCGGTACACGAGCAGTACTTC | CASSLGLAVHEQYF
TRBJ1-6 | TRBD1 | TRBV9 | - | TGTGCCAGCAGTATTGCCGGGACAGCAGGTTCACCCCTCCACTTT | CASSIAGTAGSPLHF
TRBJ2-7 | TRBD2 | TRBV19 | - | TGTGCCAGTAGTAGGACTAGCGGCTCCTACGAGCAGTACTTC | CASSRTSGSYEQYF
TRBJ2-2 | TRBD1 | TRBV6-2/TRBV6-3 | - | TGTGCCAGCAGTTTTAAATCGACAGGGACGTCCCCCTCGAACACCGGGGAGCTGTTTTTT | CASSFKSTGTSPSNTGELFF
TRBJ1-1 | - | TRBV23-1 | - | TGCGCCAGCAGATCCCCCGCAGGCAGTGATGAAGCTTTCTTT | CASRSPAGSDEAFF
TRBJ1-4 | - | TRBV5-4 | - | TGTGCCAGCAGCCCCCAGACAGGTCTGGATGAAAAACTGTTTTTT | CASSPQTGLDEKLFF
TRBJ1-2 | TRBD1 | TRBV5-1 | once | TGCGCCAGCAGCGAAGGGGGCGCTTCTAACTATGGCTACACCTTC | CASSEGGASNYGYTF
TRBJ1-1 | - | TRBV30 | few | TGTGCCTGGAGCAGACAGGAGAACACTGAAGCTTTCTTT | CAWSRQENTEAFF